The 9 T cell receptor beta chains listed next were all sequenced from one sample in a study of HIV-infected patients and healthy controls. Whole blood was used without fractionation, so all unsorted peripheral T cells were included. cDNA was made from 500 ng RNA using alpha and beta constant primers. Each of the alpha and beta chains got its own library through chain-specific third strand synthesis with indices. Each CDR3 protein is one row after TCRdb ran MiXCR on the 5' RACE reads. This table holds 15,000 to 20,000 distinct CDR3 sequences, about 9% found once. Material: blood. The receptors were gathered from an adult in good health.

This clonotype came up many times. The CDR3 sequence is CASSHTEGNQPQHF. The CDR3 DNA sequence: TGTGCCAGCAGTCATACGGAGGGCAATCAGCCCCAGCATTTT. The chain uses TRBV6-6 and TRBJ1-5; D is unclear. In germline, CDR1 is MNHNY, CDR2 SVGAGI (reference sequence). With 5 bases removed from V and 2 bases from J, the gap between germline ends came to 10 bases. The CDR3 has 14 residues.

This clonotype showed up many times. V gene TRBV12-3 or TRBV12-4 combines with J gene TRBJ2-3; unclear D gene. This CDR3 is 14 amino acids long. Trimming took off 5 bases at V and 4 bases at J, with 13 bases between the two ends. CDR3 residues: CASSPLVGPDTQYF. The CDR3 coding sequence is TGTGCCAGCAGTCCTCTTGTGGGCCCAGATACGCAGTATTTT.

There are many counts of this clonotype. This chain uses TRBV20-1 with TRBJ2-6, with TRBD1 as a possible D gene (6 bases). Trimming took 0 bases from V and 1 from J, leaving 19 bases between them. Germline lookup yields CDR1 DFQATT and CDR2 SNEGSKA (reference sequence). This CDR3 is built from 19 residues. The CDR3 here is CSARDRLPGRGSGANVLTF. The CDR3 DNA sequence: TGCAGTGCTAGAGATCGGCTACCTGGTAGGGGGTCTGGGGCCAACGTCCTGACTTTC.

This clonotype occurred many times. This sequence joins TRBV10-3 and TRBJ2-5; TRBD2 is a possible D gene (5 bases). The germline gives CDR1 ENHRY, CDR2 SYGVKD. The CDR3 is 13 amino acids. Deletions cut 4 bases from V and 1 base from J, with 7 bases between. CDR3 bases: TGTGCCATCAGTGTGCGGGCCCAAGAGACCCAGTACTTC. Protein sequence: CAISVRAQETQYF.

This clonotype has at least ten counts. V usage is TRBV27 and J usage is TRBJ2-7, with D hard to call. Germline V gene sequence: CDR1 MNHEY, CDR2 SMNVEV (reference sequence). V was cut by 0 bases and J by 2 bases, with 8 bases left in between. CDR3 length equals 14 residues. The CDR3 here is CASSLSPVAYEQYF. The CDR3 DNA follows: TGTGCCAGCAGTTTATCTCCAGTGGCCTACGAGCAGTACTTC.

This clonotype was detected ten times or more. Here the CDR3 DNA reads TGTGCCAGCAGCCACGCAGGGGGAGCGGTACTGGAGACCCAGTACTTC. Protein: CASSHAGGAVLETQYF. The V call is TRBV14, the J call TRBJ2-5, with TRBD1 identical over 7 bases. Unmatched junction bases numbered 12, after V lost 3 bases and J lost 5 bases. The CDR3 runs to 16 residues. The germline gives CDR1 SGHDN, CDR2 FVKESK.

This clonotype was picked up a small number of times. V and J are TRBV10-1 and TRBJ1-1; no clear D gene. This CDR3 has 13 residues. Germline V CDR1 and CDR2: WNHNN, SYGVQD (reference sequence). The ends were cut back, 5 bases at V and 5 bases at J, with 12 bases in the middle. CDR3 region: CASSNSGGTEAFF. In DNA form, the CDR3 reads TGCGCCAGCAGTAACTCAGGTGGGACTGAAGCTTTCTTT.

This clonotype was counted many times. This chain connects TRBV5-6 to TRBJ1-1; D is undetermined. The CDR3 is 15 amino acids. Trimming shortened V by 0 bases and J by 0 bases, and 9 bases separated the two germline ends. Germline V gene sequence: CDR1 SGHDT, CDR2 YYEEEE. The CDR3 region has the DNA TGTGCCAGCAGCTTGGATTGGTCCATGAACACTGAAGCTTTCTTT. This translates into CASSLDWSMNTEAFF.

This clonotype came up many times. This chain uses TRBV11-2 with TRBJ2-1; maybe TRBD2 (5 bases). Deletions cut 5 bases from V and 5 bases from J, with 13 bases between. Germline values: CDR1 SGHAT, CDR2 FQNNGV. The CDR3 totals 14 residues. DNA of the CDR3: TGTGCCAGCAGCCATAGGAGGCCGAACAATGAGCAGTTCTTC. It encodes CASSHRRPNNEQFF.